This T cell receptor beta chain derives from a study of shared clonotypes between healthy human individuals. Study results and limitations: As a rule, naive subsets had a larger estimated richness than memory subsets. Sequencing depth was expected to influence donor clonotype sharing.

This CDR3 has 18 amino acids. V lost 1 base, J lost 0 bases, and 16 bases lay in between. The germline V gene encodes CDR1 SGHTA and CDR2 FQGNSA. Repertoires were generated with immunoSEQ multiplex PCR, while TCRdb's copy carries only in-frame clones and drops some. The data show around 340,000 clones, with 70% to 75% seen just once and roughly a tenth held by the top ten. As regards this clone: What it recognizes is unknown.

This clonotype was sampled from a man younger than 45 in good health. The sequenced material came from memory CD4+ T cells sorted from blood. Subset indicated: CD45RA-negative fraction. The chain combines TRBV7-2 with TRBJ2-1; TRBD1 might be the D (5 bases). The CDR3 sequence: CASSLVGWGASSYNEQFF. The DNA for the CDR3 is TGTGCCAGCAGCTTAGTTGGTTGGGGCGCGAGCTCCTACAATGAGCAGTTCTTC. The full variable domain, its missing parts supplied by reference TRBV7-2 and TRBJ2-1, is GAGVSQSPSNKVTEKGKDVELRCDPISGHTALYWYRQSLGQGLEFLIYFQGNSAPDKSGLPSDRFSAERTGGSVSTLTIQRTQQEDSAVYLCASSLVGWGASSYNEQFFGPGTRLTVL.